The 5 T cell receptor beta chains listed next were all sequenced from one sample in a study of blood T cell repertoires in COVID-19. TCRdb's table, derived via immunoSEQ multiplex PCR, lists solely in-frame clones and lacks some. The repertoire includes about 75,000 clones, roughly 88% of them detected once, and about 2.4% sits in the top ten. Specimen: peripheral blood. These receptors originate from a human donor in a cohort sampled during active COVID-19.

This sequence joins TRBV12-5 and TRBJ2-5; D is perhaps TRBD1 (6 bases). This CDR3 is built from 15 residues. Germline CDR1 reads LGHNT; CDR2 reads FRNRAP. V was trimmed by 6 bases and J by 4 bases, leaving 18 bases between them. The CDR3 reads CASGSRPGAGETQYF. The CDR3 nucleotides read TGTGCTAGTGGGAGCCGACCAGGGGCGGGAGAGACCCAGTACTTC. Full variable domain (missing parts from reference TRBV12-5 and TRBJ2-5): DARVTQTPRHKVTEMGQEVTMRCQPILGHNTVFWYRQTMMQGLELLAYFRNRAPLDDSGMPKDRFSAEMPDATLATLKIQPSEPRDSAVYFCASGSRPGAGETQYFGPGTRLLVL.

This chain links TRBV18 with TRBJ2-3, with D unclear. This CDR3 has 14 amino acids. Trimming removed 0 bases from V and 1 base from J, with 5 bases in between. CDR1 and CDR2 from the germline V gene are KGHSH and LQKENI. Written as DNA, the CDR3 is TGTGCCAGCTCACCACCGCAGGGCACAGATACGCAGTATTTT. Translation: CASSPPQGTDTQYF.

CDR3 nucleotide sequence: TGTGCCAGCAGTTTAGAGCGGTTCGGGGAGCTGTTTTTT. Its translation: CASSLERFGELFF. J is TRBJ2-2 and V is TRBV28; D possibly corresponds to TRBD2 (5 bases). The CDR3 extends over 13 amino acids. Germline V CDR1 and CDR2: MDHEN, SYDVKM. V lost 2 bases and J 7 bases, leaving 8 bases between the germline ends.

In its sample, this clone was seen many times. This chain links TRBV28 with TRBJ2-7; weak D call: TRBD2 (6 bases). Germline loops: CDR1 MDHEN, CDR2 SYDVKM. V was pared by 3 bases and J by 2 bases, with 14 bases between. CDR3 length: 15 amino acids. In DNA, the CDR3 is TGTGCCAGCAGTTTCCTGGGGGACTTTACCTACGAGCAGTACTTC. It encodes CASSFLGDFTYEQYF.

The V call is TRBV7-9, the J call TRBJ1-4; no firm D call. This CDR3 has 12 residues. The V gene lost 3 bases and the J gene lost 8 bases, with 7 bases spanning the gap. Germline-derived CDR1 and CDR2 are SEHNR and FQNEAQ (reference sequence). The CDR3 region is CASSFEGEKLFF. Here the CDR3 DNA reads TGTGCCAGCAGCTTCGAGGGAGAAAAACTGTTTTTT. The full variable domain, with the rest looked up from reference TRBV7-9 and TRBJ1-4, is DTGVSQNPRHKITKRGQNVTFRCDPISEHNRLYWYRQTLGQGPEFLTYFQNEAQLEKSRLLSDRFSAERPKGSFSTLEIQRTEQGDSAMYLCASSFEGEKLFFGSGTQLSVL.